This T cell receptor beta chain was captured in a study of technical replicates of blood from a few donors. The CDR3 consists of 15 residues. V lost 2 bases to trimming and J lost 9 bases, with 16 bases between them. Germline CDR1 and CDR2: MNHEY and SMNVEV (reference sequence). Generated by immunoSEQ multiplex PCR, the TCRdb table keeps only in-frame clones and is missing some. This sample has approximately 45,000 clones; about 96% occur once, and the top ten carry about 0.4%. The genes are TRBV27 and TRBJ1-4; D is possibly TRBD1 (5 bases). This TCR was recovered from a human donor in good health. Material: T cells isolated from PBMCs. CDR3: CASSLIGGLKQKLFF. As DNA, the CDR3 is TGTGCCAGCAGTTTAATCGGGGGGTTAAAACAAAAACTGTTTTTT. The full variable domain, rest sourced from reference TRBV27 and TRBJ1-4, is EAQVTQNPRYLITVTGKKLTVTCSQNMNHEYMSWYRQDPGLGLRQIYYSMNVEVTDKGDVPEGYKVSRKEKRNFPLILESPSPNQTSLYFCASSLIGGLKQKLFFGSGTQLSVL.